Below, 16 T cell receptor beta chains from the same sample are listed, as sequenced in a study of identical twins. TCRdb re-called the 5' RACE reads with MiXCR, one entry per CDR3 protein. The repertoire holds hundreds of thousands of distinct CDR3 sequences, with 8% to 9% as singletons. The same sample was also studied in work on yellow fever vaccine responses in identical twins.

Sequencing was carried out using PBMCs. All receptors derive from a young woman in good health.

This clonotype was seen more than once but under ten times. This chain connects TRBV25-1 to TRBJ2-1, with D hard to call. CDR1 and CDR2 (germline): MGHDK, SYGVNS. The ends were cut back, 0 bases at V and 6 bases at J, with 15 bases in the middle. This CDR3 is built from 16 residues. The DNA for the CDR3 is TGTGCCAGCAGTGAATATGGGCTCAGCTGGGGCAATGAGCAGTTCTTC. Its translation is CASSEYGLSWGNEQFF.

This clonotype was detected many times. In DNA form, the CDR3 reads TGTGCCAGCAGTTTATATGGGACACATGGCTACACCTTC. This codes for CASSLYGTHGYTF. The V and J genes are TRBV28 and TRBJ1-2; the D gene is possibly TRBD1 (6 bases). Germline V gene data show CDR1 as MDHEN and CDR2 as SYDVKM. V gave up 1 base and J gave up 6 bases, with 9 bases separating them. CDR3 length: 13 residues.

The table lists this clonotype with a few counts. V gene TRBV3-1 combines with J gene TRBJ2-7; TRBD2 agrees at 15 bases. Germline V CDR1 and CDR2: LGHDT, YNNKEL (reference sequence). CDR3 size: 18 residues. J gave up 2 bases and V 5 bases, and 10 bases lay outside the gene matches. Here the CDR3 DNA reads TGTGCCAGCAGCTATCGGACTAGCGGGGGGGCTCGGGCCTACGAGCAGTACTTC. Protein: CASSYRTSGGARAYEQYF.

J is TRBJ2-1 and V is TRBV15; D remains unclear. V was clipped by 5 bases and J by 2 bases, with 16 bases between them. Germline V gives CDR1 LNHNV, CDR2 YYDKDF (reference sequence). The CDR3 is made up of 16 amino acids. The CDR3 nucleotides read TGTGCCACCAGCGCAACCGACACTCGCACCTACAATGAGCAGTTCTTC. Translating gives CATSATDTRTYNEQFF.

The J gene is TRBJ2-1, the V gene TRBV5-1; D possibly corresponds to TRBD2 (7 bases). With 5 bases removed from V and 9 bases from J, the gap between germline ends came to 21 bases. The CDR3 is 15 residues long. Germline-derived CDR1 and CDR2 are SGHRS and YFSETQ. CDR3 sequence: CASSPGRGGEGEQFF. The CDR3 coding sequence is TGCGCCAGCAGTCCCGGTAGGGGGGGCGAGGGTGAGCAGTTCTTC. Full variable domain (missing parts from reference TRBV5-1 and TRBJ2-1): KAGVTQTPRYLIKTRGQQVTLSCSPISGHRSVSWYQQTPGQGLQFLFEYFSETQRNKGNFPGRFSGRQFSNSRSEMNVSTLELGDSALYLCASSPGRGGEGEQFFGPGTRLTVL.

Only a few counts were recorded for this clonotype. V is TRBV20-1 and J is TRBJ2-1, with 13 bases lining up with TRBD2. V trimming: 2 bases; J trimming: 6 bases; junction bases outside the gene matches: 4. The CDR3 length is 15 residues. In germline, CDR1 is DFQATT, CDR2 SNEGSKA (reference sequence). The CDR3 DNA sequence: TGCAGTGCTAGACGACTAGCGGGAGGCTTCAATGAGCAGTTCTTC. Translation gives CSARRLAGGFNEQFF.

This CDR3 is CSARDLSRGALLNEQFF. The CDR3 nucleotides are TGCAGTGCTAGAGATTTGTCGCGGGGGGCTCTTCTCAATGAGCAGTTCTTC. This rearrangement joins TRBV20-1 to TRBJ2-1; 8 bases are shared with TRBD2. This CDR3 is built from 17 residues. Unmatched junction bases numbered 13, after V lost 0 bases and J lost 6 bases. Germline CDR1 reads DFQATT; CDR2 reads SNEGSKA (reference sequence).

In this sample, this clonotype turned up many times. The chain employs TRBV21-1 and TRBJ2-6; no DNA check was done on the table's D call, TRBD1. TRBV21-1 is flagged as a pseudogene. This CDR3 is 18 amino acids long. The CDR3 sequence: CASSENVDRSSGANVLTF. The CDR3 bases are TGTGCCAGCAGCGAAAACGTGGACAGATCCTCTGGGGCCAACGTCCTGACTTTC.

This chain connects TRBV20-1 to TRBJ2-1; D is uncertain. The CDR3 has 16 amino acids. The germline V gene has CDR1 DFQATT and CDR2 SNEGSKA (reference sequence). Trimming shortened V by 3 bases and J by 1 base, and 16 bases separated the two germline ends. The CDR3 region is CSASTLSLGSYNEQFF. The CDR3, as DNA: TGCAGTGCTAGCACGTTATCCCTAGGGTCCTACAATGAGCAGTTCTTC.

V gene TRBV5-4 combines with J gene TRBJ1-1; no definite D call. The CDR3 is 13 residues long. Germline CDR1 and CDR2: SGHNT and YYREEE (reference sequence). V was shortened by 0 bases and J by 7 bases, with 10 bases between the two germline ends. CDR3 sequence: CASSLALTDEAFF. In DNA, the CDR3 is TGTGCCAGCAGCTTGGCCCTAACAGATGAAGCTTTCTTT.

This chain joins TRBV28 and TRBJ1-5; D remains unclear. Trimming took 1 base from V and 4 from J, leaving 5 bases between them. Germline loops: CDR1 MDHEN, CDR2 SYDVKM. The CDR3 extends over 13 amino acids. CDR3 protein: CASSLYQNQPQHF. DNA of the CDR3: TGTGCCAGCAGTTTATACCAGAATCAGCCCCAGCATTTT.

This clonotype came up a few times. The V and J genes are TRBV3-1 and TRBJ2-5, with 12 bases identical to TRBD2. The CDR3 extends over 18 amino acids. Germline V gene sequence: CDR1 LGHDT, CDR2 YNNKEL (reference sequence). Trimming took 0 bases from V and 3 from J; bases not matched to a gene: 8. This CDR3 is CASSQDLTSGGIKETQYF. The DNA for the CDR3 is TGTGCCAGCAGCCAAGATCTGACTAGCGGGGGTATAAAAGAGACCCAGTACTTC.

This clonotype was counted only a few times. The CDR3 is CSACGLAGGREGTDTQYF. In DNA form, the CDR3 reads TGCAGTGCTTGCGGACTAGCGGGGGGCCGGGAGGGCACAGATACGCAGTATTTT. V and J are TRBV20-1 and TRBJ2-3, with 14 bases identical to TRBD2. J was trimmed by 1 base and V by 5 bases; bases with no gene match: 11. CDR1 is DFQATT, CDR2 SNEGSKA, per germline (reference sequence). This CDR3 is built from 18 residues.

This clonotype was seen repeatedly, ten times or more. V usage is TRBV12-3 or TRBV12-4 and J usage is TRBJ2-1; D is unclear. This CDR3 is built from 13 residues. V shed 4 bases and J shed 4 bases, with 8 bases lying between them. Written as DNA, the CDR3 is TGTGCCAGCAGTTACTTCGGGTACAATGAGCAGTTCTTC. As protein: CASSYFGYNEQFF.

The rearrangement uses TRBV4-1 and TRBJ2-1; 11 bases match TRBD2. The V gene end was trimmed by 3 bases and the J gene end by 2 bases; junction bases not matched to a gene: 3. The CDR3 runs to 16 residues. In germline, CDR1 is MGHRA, CDR2 YSYEKL. CDR3 residues: CASSHLAGGPYNEQFF. In nucleotides, the CDR3 is TGCGCCAGCAGCCACTTAGCGGGAGGGCCCTACAATGAGCAGTTCTTC.

This clonotype has ten or more counts. This rearrangement joins TRBV5-1 to TRBJ2-5; D ambiguous. Germline CDR1 is SGHRS and CDR2 is YFSETQ. V lost 2 bases, J lost 5 bases, and 13 bases lay in between. The CDR3 totals 14 residues. This chain's CDR3 is CASSLPGSVETQYF. CDR3 nucleotide sequence: TGCGCCAGCAGCTTACCCGGGTCGGTGGAGACCCAGTACTTC.